This T cell receptor beta chain was observed in a study of T cells in Graves' hyperthyroidism and ophthalmopathy. What was amplified from RNA transcripts were TCR beta CDR3 regions. HTBI primers drove first-round RT-PCR of the TCR CDR3. TCRdb processed the multiplex PCR reads anew with MiXCR; each CDR3 protein has one entry. The data show roughly 740,000 distinct CDR3 sequences, about 15% seen once. Ten or more counts support this clonotype. Sequencing was carried out using blood. This receptor was obtained from a man aged 18 to 35 with Graves' hyperthyroidism.

CDR3 coding DNA: TGTGCCAGCAGCTTAGGTAGACTCCGCACAGATACGCAGTATTTT. It specifies CASSLGRLRTDTQYF. The J gene is TRBJ2-3, the V gene TRBV7-2; D is uncertain. The germline gives CDR1 SGHTA, CDR2 FQGNSA. V was shortened by 1 base and J by 1 base, with 9 bases between the two germline ends. This CDR3 has 15 amino acids.